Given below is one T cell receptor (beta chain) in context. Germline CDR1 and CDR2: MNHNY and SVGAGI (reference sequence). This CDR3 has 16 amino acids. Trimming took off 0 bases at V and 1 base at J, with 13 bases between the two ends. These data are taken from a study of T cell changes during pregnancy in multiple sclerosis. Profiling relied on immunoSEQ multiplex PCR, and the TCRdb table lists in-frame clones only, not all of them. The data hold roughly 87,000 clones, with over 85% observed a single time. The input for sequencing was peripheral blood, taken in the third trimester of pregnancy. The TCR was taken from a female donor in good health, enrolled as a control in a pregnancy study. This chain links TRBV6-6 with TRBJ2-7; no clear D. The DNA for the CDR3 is TGTGCCAGCAGTTACTCCTCTCGAGGTTTATCCTACGAGCAGTACTTC. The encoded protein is CASSYSSRGLSYEQYF.